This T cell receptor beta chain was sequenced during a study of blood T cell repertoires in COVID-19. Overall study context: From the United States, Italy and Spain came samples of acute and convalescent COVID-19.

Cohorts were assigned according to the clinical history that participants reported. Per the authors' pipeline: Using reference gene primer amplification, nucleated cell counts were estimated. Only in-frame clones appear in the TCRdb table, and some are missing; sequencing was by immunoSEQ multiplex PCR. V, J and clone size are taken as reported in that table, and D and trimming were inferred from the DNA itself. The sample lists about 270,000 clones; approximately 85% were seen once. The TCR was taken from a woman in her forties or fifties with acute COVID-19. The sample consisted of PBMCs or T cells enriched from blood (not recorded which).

The CDR3 DNA is TGTGCCAGCAGCTCCGGGACAAGGTCCCAGAATACGCAGTATTTT. Protein product: CASSSGTRSQNTQYF. This rearrangement joins TRBV6-5 to TRBJ2-3, with TRBD1 as a possible D gene (6 bases). This CDR3 contains 15 residues. The germline CDR1 and CDR2 sequences are MNHEY and SVGAGI. Trimming shortened V by 6 bases and J by 7 bases, and 20 bases separated the two germline ends.